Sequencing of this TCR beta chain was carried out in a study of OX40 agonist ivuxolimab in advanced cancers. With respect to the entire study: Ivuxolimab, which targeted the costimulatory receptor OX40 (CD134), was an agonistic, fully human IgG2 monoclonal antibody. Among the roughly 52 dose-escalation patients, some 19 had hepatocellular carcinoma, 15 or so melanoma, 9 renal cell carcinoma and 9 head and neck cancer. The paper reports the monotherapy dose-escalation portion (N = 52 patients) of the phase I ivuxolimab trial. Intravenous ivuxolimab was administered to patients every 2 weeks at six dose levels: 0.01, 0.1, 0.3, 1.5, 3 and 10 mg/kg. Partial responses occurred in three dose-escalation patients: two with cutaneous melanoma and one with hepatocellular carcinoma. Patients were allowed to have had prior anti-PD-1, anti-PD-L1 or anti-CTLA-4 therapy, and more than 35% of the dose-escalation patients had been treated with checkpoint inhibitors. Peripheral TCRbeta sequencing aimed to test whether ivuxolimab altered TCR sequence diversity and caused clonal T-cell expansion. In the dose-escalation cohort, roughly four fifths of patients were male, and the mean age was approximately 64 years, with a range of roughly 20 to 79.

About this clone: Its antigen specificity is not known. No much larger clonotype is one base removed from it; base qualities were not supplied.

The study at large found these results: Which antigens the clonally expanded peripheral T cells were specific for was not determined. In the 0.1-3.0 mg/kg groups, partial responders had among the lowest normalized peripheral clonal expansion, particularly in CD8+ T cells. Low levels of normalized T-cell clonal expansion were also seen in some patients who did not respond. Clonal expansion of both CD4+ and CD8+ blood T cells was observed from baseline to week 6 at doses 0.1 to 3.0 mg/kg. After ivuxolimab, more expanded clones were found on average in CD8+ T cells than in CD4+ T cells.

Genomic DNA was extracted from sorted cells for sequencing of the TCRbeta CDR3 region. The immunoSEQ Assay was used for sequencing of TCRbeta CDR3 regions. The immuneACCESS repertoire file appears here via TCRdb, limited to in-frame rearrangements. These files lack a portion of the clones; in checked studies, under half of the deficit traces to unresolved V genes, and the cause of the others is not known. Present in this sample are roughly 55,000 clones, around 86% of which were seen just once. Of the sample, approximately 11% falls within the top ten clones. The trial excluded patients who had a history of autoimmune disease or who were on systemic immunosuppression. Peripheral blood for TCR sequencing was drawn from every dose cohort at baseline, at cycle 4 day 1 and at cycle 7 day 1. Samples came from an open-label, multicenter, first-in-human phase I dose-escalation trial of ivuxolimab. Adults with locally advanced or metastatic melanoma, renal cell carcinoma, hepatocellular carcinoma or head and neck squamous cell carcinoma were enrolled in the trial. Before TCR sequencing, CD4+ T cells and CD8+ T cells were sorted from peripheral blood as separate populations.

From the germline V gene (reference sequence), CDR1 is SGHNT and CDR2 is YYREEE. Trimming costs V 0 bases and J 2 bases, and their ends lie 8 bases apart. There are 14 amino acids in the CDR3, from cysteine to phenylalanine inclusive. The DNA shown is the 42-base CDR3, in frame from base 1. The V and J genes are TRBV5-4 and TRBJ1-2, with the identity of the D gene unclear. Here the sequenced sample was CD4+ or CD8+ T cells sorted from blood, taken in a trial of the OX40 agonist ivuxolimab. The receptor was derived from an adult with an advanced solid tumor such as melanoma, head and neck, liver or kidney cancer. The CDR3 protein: CASSLDGRNYGYTF. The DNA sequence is TGTGCCAGCAGCTTGGACGGACGGAACTATGGCTACACCTTC.